This T cell receptor (beta chain) was identified in a study of T-cell reconstitution after alpha-beta-depleted transplantation in children. Germline values: CDR1 SEHNR, CDR2 FQNEAQ (reference sequence). The ends lost 5 bases at V and 3 bases at J; junction bases unmatched: 7. This CDR3 is 16 amino acids long. Molecular barcoding with unique molecular identifiers was used for the TCRbeta library. TCRdb recomputed calls from the PCR reads with MiXCR, one row per CDR3 protein. The table lists 40,000 to 55,000 distinct CDR3 sequences, 5.8% of them singletons. This clonotype was seen more than once but under ten times.

The sample in question was PBMCs, mostly from graft donor cells, obtained 60 days after TCRalphabeta/CD19-depleted stem cell transplant. The rearrangement joins TRBV7-9 to TRBJ2-7; 13 bases line up with TRBD2. This sequence was found in a female patient aged 2-10 years who had a stem cell transplant for aplastic anemia, so the T cells may come from the graft donor. CDR3 DNA sequence: TGTGCCAGCAGCCTTGGGACTAGCGGGGTGAACTACGAGCAGTACTTC. Protein sequence: CASSLGTSGVNYEQYF.